These 12 T cell receptor beta chains were all obtained from the same sample, sequenced in a study of identical twins. TCRdb fed the 5' RACE reads into MiXCR, producing one record per CDR3 protein. The data contain about 900,000 distinct CDR3 sequences, roughly an eighth of them singletons. The sample was also reused in another study, on yellow fever vaccine responses in identical twins.

The specimen sequenced was PBMCs. These receptors were obtained from a young woman in good health.

This rearrangement joins TRBV4-1 to TRBJ2-1; 9 bases are shared with TRBD1. This CDR3 comprises 15 residues. After removal of 4 bases from V and 8 bases from J, the junction contained 9 bases not matched to a gene. CDR1 MGHRA and CDR2 YSYEKL come from the germline V gene. For the CDR3, the DNA is TGCGCCAGCAGCCTCCGGGACAGGGCTGGAGATGAGCAGTTCTTC. Translating it yields CASSLRDRAGDEQFF.

The chain couples TRBV18 to TRBJ1-1; maybe TRBD1 (5 bases). CDR3 length equals 15 residues. The V and J ends lost 0 bases and 5 bases respectively, with 13 bases between them. CDR1 is KGHSH and CDR2 is LQKENI in the germline V gene. CDR3 region: CASSPPQGERTEAFF. CDR3 bases: TGTGCCAGCTCACCACCCCAGGGCGAACGGACTGAAGCTTTCTTT.

The table lists this clonotype with a few counts. The chain has TRBV12-3 or TRBV12-4 and TRBJ2-1, with D maybe TRBD1 (5 bases). This CDR3 is 14 amino acids long. The V gene lost 7 bases and the J gene lost 6 bases, with 16 bases spanning the gap. CDR3 protein: CASKVGPRGNEQFF. CDR3 sequence (DNA): TGTGCCAGCAAGGTCGGGCCTAGGGGCAATGAGCAGTTCTTC.

The sample holds a few counts of this clonotype. The V call is TRBV20-1, the J call TRBJ2-6; D might be TRBD2 (6 bases). This CDR3 spans 14 amino acids. V was cut by 6 bases and J by 0 bases, with 9 bases left in between. Germline V CDR1 and CDR2: DFQATT, SNEGSKA (reference sequence). The CDR3 spells CSAFSGSGANVLTF. CDR3 DNA sequence: TGCAGTGCGTTTAGCGGCTCTGGGGCCAACGTCCTGACTTTC.

This clonotype was detected ten times or more. The J gene is TRBJ2-3, the V gene TRBV7-8, with D possibly matching TRBD2 (6 bases). The germline V and J ends were trimmed by 5 bases and 2 bases, with 14 bases remaining between them. The CDR3 loop spans 15 amino acids. CDR1 and CDR2 from the germline V gene are SGHVS and FQNEAQ. The CDR3 sequence: CASSTHRLVTDTQYF. For the CDR3, the DNA is TGTGCCAGCAGCACCCACAGACTAGTCACAGATACGCAGTATTTT.

The V gene is TRBV20-1, the J gene TRBJ2-7; possibly TRBD1 or TRBD2 for D (6 bases each). V lost 1 base and J lost 1, with 14 bases in between. The CDR3 is 15 amino acids. CDR1 DFQATT and CDR2 SNEGSKA come from the germline V gene (reference sequence). CDR3 sequence: CSARGRAGASYEQYF. The CDR3, as DNA: TGCAGTGCTAGAGGGAGGGCAGGGGCATCCTACGAGCAGTACTTC.

V gene TRBV24-1 combines with J gene TRBJ2-1; unclear D gene. The CDR3 extends over 10 amino acids. V was pared by 8 bases and J by 9 bases, with 7 bases between. Germline CDR1 and CDR2: KGHDR and SFDVKD. The DNA of the CDR3 is TGTGCCACCACGGCATTTGAGCAGTTCTTC. Protein sequence: CATTAFEQFF.

This clonotype was observed a handful of times. This CDR3 reads CASSMTGGVGNQPQHF. CDR3 sequence (DNA): TGTGCCAGCTCCATGACAGGGGGCGTTGGCAATCAGCCCCAGCATTTT. V is TRBV7-2 and J is TRBJ1-5; 10 nucleotides line up with TRBD1. The J segment lost 2 bases and the V segment lost 8 bases, leaving 9 bases of the junction unmatched. This CDR3 is 16 amino acids long. Germline V gene sequence: CDR1 SGHTA, CDR2 FQGNSA. Based on the CDR3 plus reference TRBV7-2 and TRBJ1-5, the full variable domain is GAGVSQSPSNKVTEKGKDVELRCDPISGHTALYWYRQSLGQGLEFLIYFQGNSAPDKSGLPSDRFSAERTGGSVSTLTIQRTQQEDSAVYLCASSMTGGVGNQPQHFGDGTRLSIL.

V usage is TRBV7-9 and J usage is TRBJ2-6; D gene unclear. The CDR3 covers 14 residues. Trimming removed 2 bases from V and 4 bases from J, with 6 bases in between. The germline V gene encodes CDR1 SEHNR and CDR2 FQNEAQ (reference sequence). CDR3 amino acids: CASSLFDGANVLTF. CDR3 in DNA: TGTGCCAGCAGCTTATTCGACGGGGCCAACGTCCTGACTTTC.

In this sample, this clonotype turned up a few times. V is TRBV4-1 and J is TRBJ1-4; weak D call: TRBD1 (6 bases). Between the trimmed V and J ends, which lost 1 base and 4 bases, there was a span of 25 bases. CDR3 length: 20 amino acids. Germline V gene lookup returns CDR1 MGHRA and CDR2 YSYEKL. In nucleotides, the CDR3 is TGCGCCAGCAGCCAAGGACTTTCCGCTCCGGGACAAGGATTTAATGAAAAACTGTTTTTT. Translating it yields CASSQGLSAPGQGFNEKLFF.

The rearrangement joins TRBV24-1 to TRBJ2-1; 10 nucleotides align to TRBD2. CDR1 and CDR2 (germline): KGHDR, SFDVKD. V shed 3 bases, J shed 9 bases, and the junction held 7 bases outside the gene matches. The CDR3 length is 15 residues. CDR3: CATSDASGSSSEQFF. In nucleotides, the CDR3 is TGTGCCACCAGTGATGCTAGCGGGAGCTCAAGTGAGCAGTTCTTC.

V is TRBV27 and J is TRBJ2-1, with TRBD2 as a possible D gene (6 bases). Germline V gene lookup returns CDR1 MNHEY and CDR2 SMNVEV (reference sequence). V was clipped by 10 bases and J by 3 bases, with 16 bases between them. The CDR3 runs 14 residues. Here the CDR3 reads CATSVSGVYNEQFF. The CDR3 bases are TGTGCCACCTCCGTTTCGGGAGTCTACAATGAGCAGTTCTTC.